This paragraph covers one T cell receptor (beta chain) sequence. Its antigen is unidentified. Clones were sequenced by immunoSEQ multiplex PCR, and TCRdb holds only the in-frame ones, with some missing. The sample includes over 200,000 clones, roughly 89% of them seen just once. The sample originates from a study of cytomegalovirus exposure and HLA in healthy donors. General observations from the study: Most TCRs appeared rarely, but some public TCRs recurred in many donors.

Germline V gene data show CDR1 as SGHAT and CDR2 as FQNNGV. V dropped 5 bases and J dropped 0; count of bases not matched to a gene: 7. CDR3 length equals 16 residues. The chain uses TRBV11-2 and TRBJ1-2; 9 nucleotides agree with TRBD1. Input material: PBMCs. The sequence derives from a woman aged 18-29 years in good health and CMV-seronegative. The CDR3 loop reads CASSPGQGQTNYGYTF. The CDR3 DNA reads as TGTGCCAGCAGCCCAGGACAGGGGCAAACTAACTATGGCTACACCTTC.